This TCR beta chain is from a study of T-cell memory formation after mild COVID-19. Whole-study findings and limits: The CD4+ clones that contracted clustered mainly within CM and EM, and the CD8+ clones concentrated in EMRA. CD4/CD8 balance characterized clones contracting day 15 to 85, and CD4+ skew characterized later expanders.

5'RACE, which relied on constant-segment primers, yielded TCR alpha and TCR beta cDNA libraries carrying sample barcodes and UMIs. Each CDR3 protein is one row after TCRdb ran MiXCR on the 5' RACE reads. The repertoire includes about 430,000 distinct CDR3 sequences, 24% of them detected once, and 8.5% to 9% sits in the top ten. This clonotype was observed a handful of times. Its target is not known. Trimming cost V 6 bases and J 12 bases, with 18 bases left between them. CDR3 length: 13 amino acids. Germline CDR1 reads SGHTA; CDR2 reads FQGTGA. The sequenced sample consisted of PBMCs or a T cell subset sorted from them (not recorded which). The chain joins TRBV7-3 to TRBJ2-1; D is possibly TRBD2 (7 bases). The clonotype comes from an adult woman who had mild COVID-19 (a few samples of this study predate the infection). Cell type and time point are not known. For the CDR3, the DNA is TGTGCCAGCAGTCCCGCGCGGGGGCTTTTGCAGTTCTTC. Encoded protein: CASSPARGLLQFF.